This TCR beta chain was sequenced in a study of T cell repertoires in cytomegalovirus infection. Many counts were recorded for this clonotype. What it recognizes is unknown. The CDR3 is 15 residues long. V lost 5 bases and J lost 2, with 14 bases in between. CDR1 is SGHTA, CDR2 FQGNSA, per germline. Each CDR3 protein is one row after TCRdb ran MiXCR on the reads. The sample comprises over 250,000 distinct CDR3 sequences, under 25% of which are singletons, and approximately 20% rests with the top ten. This sequence joins TRBV7-2 and TRBJ2-3; D call uncertain. This material consisted of cultured PBMCs, taken from culture after CMV antigen stimulation. The receptor was isolated from a human donor in good health (CMV status not recorded). Some clones in this sample may be carry-over from other donors' samples. The CDR3 DNA reads TGTGCCAGCAGCCCCCGGGTAGCTAACACAGATACGCAGTATTTT. Its protein is CASSPRVANTDTQYF.